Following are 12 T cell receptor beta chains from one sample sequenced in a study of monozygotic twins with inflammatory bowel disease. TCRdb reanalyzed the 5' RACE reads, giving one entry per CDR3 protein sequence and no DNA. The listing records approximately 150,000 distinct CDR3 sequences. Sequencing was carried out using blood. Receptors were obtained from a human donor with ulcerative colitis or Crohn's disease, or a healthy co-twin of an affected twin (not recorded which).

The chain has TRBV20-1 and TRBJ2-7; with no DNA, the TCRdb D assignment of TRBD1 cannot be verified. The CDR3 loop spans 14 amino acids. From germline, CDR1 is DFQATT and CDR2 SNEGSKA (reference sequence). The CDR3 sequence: CSARDSIISYEQYF.

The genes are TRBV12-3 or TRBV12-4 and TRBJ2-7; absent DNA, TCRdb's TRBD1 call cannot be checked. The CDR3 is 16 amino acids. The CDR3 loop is CASRQGPTEYSYEQYF.

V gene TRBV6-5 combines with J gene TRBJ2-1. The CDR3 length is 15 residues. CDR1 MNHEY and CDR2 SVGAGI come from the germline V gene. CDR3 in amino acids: CASSYSLQTYNEQFF.

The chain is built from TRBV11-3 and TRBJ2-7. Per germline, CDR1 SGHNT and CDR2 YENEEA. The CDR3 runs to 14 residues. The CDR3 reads CASSLYRESYEQYF.

This chain's CDR3 is CASSSTRLAMFTDTQYF. The rearrangement uses TRBV7-8 and TRBJ2-3. Germline values: CDR1 SGHVS, CDR2 FQNEAQ. There are 17 residues in the CDR3.

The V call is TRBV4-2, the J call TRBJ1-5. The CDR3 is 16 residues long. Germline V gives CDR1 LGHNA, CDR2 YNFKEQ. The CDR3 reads CASSQVRGRGVQPQHF.

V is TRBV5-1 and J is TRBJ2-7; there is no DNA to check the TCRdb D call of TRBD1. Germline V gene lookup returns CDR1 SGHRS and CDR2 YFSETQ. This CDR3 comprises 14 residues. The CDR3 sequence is CASRVKGPDHEQYF.

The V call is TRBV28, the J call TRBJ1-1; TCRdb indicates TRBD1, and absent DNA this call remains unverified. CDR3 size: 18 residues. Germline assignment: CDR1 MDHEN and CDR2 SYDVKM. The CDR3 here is CASSPPIPRQGGRTEAFF.

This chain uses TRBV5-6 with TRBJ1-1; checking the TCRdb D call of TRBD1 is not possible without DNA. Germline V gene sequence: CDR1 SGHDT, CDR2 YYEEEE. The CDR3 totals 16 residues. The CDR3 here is CASSLDLWQGKAEAFF.

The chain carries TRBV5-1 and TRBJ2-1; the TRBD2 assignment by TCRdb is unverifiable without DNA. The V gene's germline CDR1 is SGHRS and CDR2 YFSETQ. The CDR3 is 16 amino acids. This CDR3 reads CASSLLSGRTYNEQFF. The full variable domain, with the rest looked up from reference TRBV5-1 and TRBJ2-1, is KAGVTQTPRYLIKTRGQQVTLSCSPISGHRSVSWYQQTPGQGLQFLFEYFSETQRNKGNFPGRFSGRQFSNSRSEMNVSTLELGDSALYLCASSLLSGRTYNEQFFGPGTRLTVL.

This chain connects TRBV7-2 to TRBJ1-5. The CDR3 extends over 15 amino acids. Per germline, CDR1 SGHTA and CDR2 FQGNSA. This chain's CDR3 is CASSFRGAGNQPQHF.

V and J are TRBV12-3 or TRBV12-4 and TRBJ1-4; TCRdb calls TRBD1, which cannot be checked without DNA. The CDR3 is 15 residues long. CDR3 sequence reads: CASSSPPGGSEKLFF.